This section outlines one T cell receptor (beta chain) sequence together with its context. The antigen remains unidentified. Data came from immunoSEQ multiplex PCR; TCRdb stores just in-frame clones and leaves some out. This table has fewer than 8,000 clones, 70% to 85% appearing once. Germline V gives CDR1 MNHEY, CDR2 SMNVEV (reference sequence). The trim removed 8 bases at V and 4 bases at J, leaving 1 base unmatched. The CDR3 is 14 residues long. The sample belongs to a study of immune cell composition in non-small cell lung cancer. Findings and caveats of the study: Tumour TCR-beta clonality showed no significant link to smoking pack-years.

Normal lung was sampled as far from the tumour as possible, at least 3 cm. Genomic DNA came from frozen unsorted single-cell suspensions. The receptor's source is a human donor with non-small cell lung cancer. This sequence joins TRBV27 and TRBJ2-1; TRBD2 aligns across 14 bases. The sequencing input was non-adjacent lung tissue. CDR3 DNA: TGTGCCAGCGGGACTAGCGGGAGTTACAATGAGCAGTTCTTC. Translating it yields CASGTSGSYNEQFF.